This TCR beta chain was obtained from a study of CD8 T cells in ankylosing spondylitis. Study findings and constraints: The clones that were linked to disease were reported to be significantly enriched in matched synovial fluid samples from ankylosing spondylitis patients. Seven to nine highly homologous variants made up a TCR beta motif, and this motif appeared characteristic of ankylosing spondylitis blood.

The CDR3 length is 14 residues. Germline CDR1 is ENHRY and CDR2 is SYGVKD. V was clipped by 3 bases and J by 1 base, with 6 bases between them. One entry per CDR3 protein results from TCRdb running MiXCR on the 5' RACE reads. Of under 200,000 distinct CDR3 sequences in the sample, around a tenth were seen once. This clonotype was seen ten or more times. The target antigen is unknown. The TCR was taken from a male donor with ankylosing spondylitis or in good health (not recorded which). Sample: blood, either unsorted or a sorted T cell fraction (not recorded which). The chain joins TRBV10-3 to TRBJ2-2; D is undetermined. CDR3 coding DNA: TGTGCCATCAGTGAAGTGCAGAACACCGGGGAGCTGTTTTTT. Translation: CAISEVQNTGELFF.